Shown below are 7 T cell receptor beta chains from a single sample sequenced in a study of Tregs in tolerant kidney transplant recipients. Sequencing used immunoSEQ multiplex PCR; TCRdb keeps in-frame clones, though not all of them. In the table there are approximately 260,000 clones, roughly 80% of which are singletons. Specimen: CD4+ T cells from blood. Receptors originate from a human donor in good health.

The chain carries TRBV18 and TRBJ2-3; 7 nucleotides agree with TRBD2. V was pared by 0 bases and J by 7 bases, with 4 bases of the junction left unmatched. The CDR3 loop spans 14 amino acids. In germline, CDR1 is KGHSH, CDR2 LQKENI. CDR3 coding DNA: TGTGCCAGCTCACCACCGGGACTAACGTATACGCAGTATTTT. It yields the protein CASSPPGLTYTQYF.

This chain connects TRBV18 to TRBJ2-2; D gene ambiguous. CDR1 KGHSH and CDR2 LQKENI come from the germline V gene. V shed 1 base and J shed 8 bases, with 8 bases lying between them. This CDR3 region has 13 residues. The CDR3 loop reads CASSPRNGGELFF. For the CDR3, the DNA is TGTGCCAGCTCACCACGAAACGGGGGGGAGCTGTTTTTT.

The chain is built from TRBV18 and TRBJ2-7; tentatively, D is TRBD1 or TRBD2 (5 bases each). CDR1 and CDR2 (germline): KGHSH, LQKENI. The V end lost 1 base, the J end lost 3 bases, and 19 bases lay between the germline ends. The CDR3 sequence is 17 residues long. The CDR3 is CASSPRSGPSVHYEQYF. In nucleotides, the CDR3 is TGTGCCAGCTCACCACGCTCGGGGCCCTCAGTCCACTACGAGCAGTACTTC. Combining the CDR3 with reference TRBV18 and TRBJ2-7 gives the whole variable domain NAGVMQNPRHLVRRRGQEARLRCSPMKGHSHVYWYRQLPEEGLKFMVYLQKENIIDESGMPKERFSAEFPKEGPSILRIQQVVRGDSAAYFCASSPRSGPSVHYEQYFGPGTRLTVT.

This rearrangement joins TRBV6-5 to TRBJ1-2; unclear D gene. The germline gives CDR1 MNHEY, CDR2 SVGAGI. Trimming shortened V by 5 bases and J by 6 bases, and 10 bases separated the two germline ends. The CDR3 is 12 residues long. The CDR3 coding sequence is TGTGCCAGCAGTGAAACTAGGGATGGCTACACCTTC. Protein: CASSETRDGYTF.

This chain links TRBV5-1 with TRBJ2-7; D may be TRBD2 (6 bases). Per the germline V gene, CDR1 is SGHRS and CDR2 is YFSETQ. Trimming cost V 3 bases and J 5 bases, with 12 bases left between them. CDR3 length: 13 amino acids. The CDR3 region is CASSSGGWNEQYF. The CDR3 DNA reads TGCGCCAGCAGCTCCGGGGGTTGGAACGAGCAGTACTTC.

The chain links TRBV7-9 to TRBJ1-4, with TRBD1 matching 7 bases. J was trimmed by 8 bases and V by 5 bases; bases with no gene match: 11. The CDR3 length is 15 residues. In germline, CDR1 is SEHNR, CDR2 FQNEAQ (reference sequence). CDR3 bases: TGTGCCAGCAGCAAGCACAGGGGAGTAGAGGAAAAACTGTTTTTT. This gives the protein CASSKHRGVEEKLFF. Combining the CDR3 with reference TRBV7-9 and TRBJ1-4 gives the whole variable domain DTGVSQNPRHKITKRGQNVTFRCDPISEHNRLYWYRQTLGQGPEFLTYFQNEAQLEKSRLLSDRFSAERPKGSFSTLEIQRTEQGDSAMYLCASSKHRGVEEKLFFGSGTQLSVL.

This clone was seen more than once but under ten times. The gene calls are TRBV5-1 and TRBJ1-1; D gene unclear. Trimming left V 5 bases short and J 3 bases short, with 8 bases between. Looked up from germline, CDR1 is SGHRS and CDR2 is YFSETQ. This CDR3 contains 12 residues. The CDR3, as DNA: TGCGCCAGCAGAGACGAGGACACTGAAGCTTTCTTT. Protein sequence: CASRDEDTEAFF.